Reported below is one TCR beta chain. The CDR3 is made up of 17 amino acids. From germline, CDR1 is SGHDN and CDR2 FVKESK. V lost 1 base and J lost 5; bases outside the gene matches: 12. TCR beta cDNA was made from 450 to 500 ng total RNA with a constant-region primer. Three nested multiplex PCR rounds, a slightly modified ARM-PCR, produced the libraries for TCR beta. Rounds one and two of PCR, each of 10 cycles, were primed with TRBV1-TRBV30 forward primers and a C-beta reverse primer. In TCRdb, the multiplex PCR reads were re-called with MiXCR into one record per CDR3 protein. The repertoire holds 100,000 or so distinct CDR3 sequences, with about 67% as singletons. This entry comes from a study of tumor-infiltrating lymphocytes in primary liver carcinoma. Background on the study: Stage T1-T3 N0M0 tumors spanned about 4.2 to 10 cm.

Unsorted bulk tissue (roughly 17-33 mg) underwent RNA and DNA co-extraction. Those patients suffered from chronic HBV infection and were treatment-naive. Tumor samples were assessed, and every one had over 90% viable tumor cells. Sequencing was carried out using liver tumor tissue from sampling region 2. The subset is: tumor region T2, inferior pole. The sequence was collected from a woman in her sixties with primary liver carcinoma and hepatitis B virus infection. This rearrangement joins TRBV14 to TRBJ2-5, with 8 bases fitting TRBD1. The CDR3 DNA sequence: TGTGCCAGCAGCCAAGTTATCAAAGCAGGGGGCACGGAGACCCAGTACTTC. As protein: CASSQVIKAGGTETQYF.